The clone carrying this T cell receptor (beta chain) was detected only a few times. This clone may be a read error of a much larger clone one base away. No conserved phenylalanine or tryptophan is present at the end of the CDR3, so a read error is the likely explanation. The data derive from a study of read filtering for tumor transcriptome and immune sequencing. V lost 4 bases to trimming and J lost 5 bases, with 9 bases between them. Germline lookup yields CDR1 SGHAT and CDR2 FQNNGV. CDR3 length: 13 residues. The library was built from about 400 ng RNA with molecular barcoded adaptors for alpha/delta and beta/gamma chains. TCRdb used MiXCR to reprocess the reads, holding one entry per CDR3 protein. The table includes 30,000 to 40,000 distinct CDR3 sequences, about 11% detected once.

This chain joins TRBV11-2 and TRBJ2-1; D gene ambiguous. Sequencing used a population of CD138-negative cells sorted from bone marrow. This TCR was sampled from a donor aged 40 or older with multiple myeloma. CDR3 protein: CASSSIWDNEQFS. DNA for the CDR3: TGTGCCAGCAGCTCTATTTGGGACAATGAGCAGTTCTCC.